This T cell receptor beta chain derives from a study of cytomegalovirus exposure and HLA in healthy donors. Study findings and constraints: In an earlier analysis, about 87% or about 30%: the productive usage of most TCR beta V segments. In vitro confirmation showed three CMV-associated chains to be CMV antigen specific.

Researchers ran the PCR with 60 Vbeta and 13 Jbeta primers. Original methodology: About 12 million of roughly 81 million unique TCR beta chains were shared, per a later count. Profiled with immunoSEQ multiplex PCR; TCRdb holds only in-frame clones, not every one. V, J and clone size reflect that table, while D and trimming were determined from the DNA. This repertoire shows approximately 120,000 clones, roughly 15% found once; its top ten account for 2.5% to 3%. The table lists this clone with a few counts. Antigen unknown. This CDR3 is built from 16 residues. CDR1 LGHNA and CDR2 YNFKEQ come from the germline V gene. The V segment lost 0 bases and the J segment 4 bases; nucleotides outside the gene matches: 6.

The rearrangement links TRBV4-2 to TRBJ2-1; 7 bases map to TRBD2. The TCR originated in a female donor in good health and CMV-seropositive. Material: PBMCs. This CDR3 reads CASSQDIREAYNEQFF. For the CDR3, the DNA is TGTGCCAGCAGCCAAGATATCCGGGAGGCTTACAATGAGCAGTTCTTC.